Following are 16 T cell receptor beta chains from one sample sequenced in a study of graft-versus-host responses after intestinal transplantation. Their recognized antigens are unknown. Sequencing was performed with immunoSEQ multiplex PCR; in TCRdb, only in-frame clones are kept and a portion is missing. The table includes about 94,000 clones, around 90% detected once. The sequences come from unstimulated CD8+ T cells sorted from spleen or lymph node cells, collected before intestinal transplant. The source of these receptors is a human donor who received an intestinal transplant.

CDR3 loop: CASSPSGDEQFF. The CDR3 DNA is TGCGCCAGCAGCCCGAGTGGTGATGAGCAGTTCTTC. The chain combines TRBV4-1 with TRBJ2-1; D unresolved. This CDR3 is 12 amino acids long. Germline V gene lookup returns CDR1 MGHRA and CDR2 YSYEKL. Deletions cut 4 bases from V and 8 bases from J, with 9 bases between.

V gene TRBV7-2 combines with J gene TRBJ2-7; 7 nucleotides agree with TRBD1. The V gene's germline CDR1 is SGHTA and CDR2 FQGNSA. V was pared by 4 bases and J by 3 bases, with 9 bases of the junction left unmatched. The CDR3 spans 15 residues. CDR3 in amino acids: CASSSEGGGFYEQYF. CDR3 bases: TGTGCCAGCAGCTCTGAAGGGGGCGGTTTCTACGAGCAGTACTTC.

V gene TRBV21-1 combines with J gene TRBJ2-3; no DNA check was done on the table's D call, TRBD2. TRBV21-1 is a documented pseudogene. CDR3 length: 14 amino acids. The CDR3 DNA follows: TGTGCCAACTACCGCCCGGGAACGCCAGATACGCAGTATTTT. Translation: CANYRPGTPDTQYF.

V usage is TRBV7-8 and J usage is TRBJ2-7; TRBD2 is a possible D gene (6 bases). The ends were cut back, 5 bases at V and 0 bases at J, with 23 bases in the middle. The CDR3 runs to 18 residues. CDR1 and CDR2 from the germline V gene are SGHVS and FQNEAQ. The CDR3 loop is CASSPRVALATASYEQYF. The CDR3 bases are TGTGCCAGCAGCCCAAGGGTAGCTCTAGCGACCGCCTCCTACGAGCAGTACTTC. The complete variable domain, with remaining parts taken from reference TRBV7-8 and TRBJ2-7, reads GAGVSQSPRYKVAKRGQDVALRCDPISGHVSLFWYQQALGQGPEFLTYFQNEAQLDKSGLPSDRFFAERPEGSVSTLKIQRTQQEDSAVYLCASSPRVALATASYEQYFGPGTRLTVT.

V gene TRBV7-8 combines with J gene TRBJ2-1, with TRBD1 identical over 9 bases. The germline CDR1 and CDR2 sequences are SGHVS and FQNEAQ. This CDR3 contains 15 residues. The J segment lost 5 bases and the V segment lost 5 bases, leaving 7 bases of the junction unmatched. The CDR3 spells CASSPGNRGHNEQFF. As DNA, the CDR3 is TGTGCCAGCAGCCCCGGGAACAGGGGGCACAATGAGCAGTTCTTC.

This clone was detected once. The V call is TRBV19, the J call TRBJ2-7, with 7 bases aligning to TRBD2. The CDR3 is 16 residues long. Germline loops: CDR1 LNHDA, CDR2 SQIVND (reference sequence). The ends lost 1 base at V and 5 bases at J; junction bases unmatched: 11. The CDR3 loop reads CASSIAPGRESHEQYF. The CDR3 nucleotides read TGTGCCAGTAGTATAGCCCCTGGGCGGGAGAGCCACGAGCAGTACTTC.

The sample holds one count of this clone. The rearrangement uses TRBV21-1 and TRBJ2-7; the table's D call of TRBD2 was not tested on the DNA. TRBV21-1 is noted as a pseudogene. The CDR3 has 15 residues. CDR3 nucleotide sequence: TGTGCCAGCAGCATCCGGGGGTTCGTAGGTTACGAGCAGTACTTC. It encodes CASSIRGFVGYEQYF.

The chain employs TRBV2 and TRBJ2-3; TRBD1 is a possible D gene (5 bases). V was clipped by 6 bases and J by 2 bases, with 15 bases between them. The CDR3 is 15 amino acids. Germline V gene sequence: CDR1 SNHLY, CDR2 FYNNEI. This CDR3 is CASSARVLATDTQYF. The CDR3 coding sequence is TGTGCCAGCAGCGCCAGGGTCCTTGCCACAGATACGCAGTATTTT.

This rearrangement joins TRBV30 to TRBJ1-2; unclear D gene. Deletions cut 0 bases from V and 10 bases from J, with 9 bases between. CDR1 and CDR2 (germline): GTSNPN, SVGIG (reference sequence). The CDR3 contains 11 residues. CDR3 sequence: CAWSVSSVYTF. The DNA of the CDR3 is TGTGCCTGGAGTGTTAGTTCTGTCTACACCTTC.

V is TRBV27 and J is TRBJ2-1, with TRBD2 matching 14 bases. The V gene end was trimmed by 5 bases and the J gene end by 7 bases; junction bases not matched to a gene: 7. The CDR3 has 16 amino acids. In germline, CDR1 is MNHEY, CDR2 SMNVEV (reference sequence). The CDR3 protein is CASSTRLAGGGNEQFF. In DNA, the CDR3 is TGTGCCAGCAGTACGAGACTAGCGGGAGGGGGAAATGAGCAGTTCTTC.

About this clone itself: Germline and junction disagree at one end, which may indicate a read error. This chain connects TRBV29-1 to TRBJ2-5, with D possibly being TRBD1 (5 bases). The germline CDR1 and CDR2 sequences are SQVTM and ANQGSEA. CDR3 length: 13 amino acids. CDR3 nucleotides: TGCAGCGTTAGCGACAGTATCCAAGAGGCCCAGTACTTC. Its translation: CSVSDSIQEAQYF.

V usage is TRBV5-6 and J usage is TRBJ1-2, with D possibly matching TRBD1 (6 bases). Trimming cost V 6 bases and J 4 bases, with 16 bases left between them. CDR3 length equals 14 residues. The germline gives CDR1 SGHDT, CDR2 YYEEEE. Written as DNA, the CDR3 is TGTGCCAGCACTTTAGACGACAGGTCCTATGGCTACACCTTC. Residues: CASTLDDRSYGYTF. Supplemented by reference TRBV5-6 and TRBJ1-2, the full variable domain reads DAGVTQSPTHLIKTRGQQVTLRCSPKSGHDTVSWYQQALGQGPQFIFQYYEEEERQRGNFPDRFSGHQFPNYSSELNVNALLLGDSALYLCASTLDDRSYGYTFGSGTRLTVV.

V is TRBV5-5 and J is TRBJ2-7, with D perhaps TRBD1 (6 bases). This CDR3 has 16 residues. Germline lookup yields CDR1 SGHKS and CDR2 YYEKEE (reference sequence). Deletions cut 1 base from V and 0 bases from J, with 14 bases between. CDR3 protein: CASSLQGQSSSYEQYF. The CDR3 coding sequence is TGTGCCAGCAGCTTGCAAGGACAGTCGAGCTCCTACGAGCAGTACTTC.

The V and J genes are TRBV5-8 and TRBJ1-2, with 7 bases matching TRBD1. The length of the CDR3 is 13 residues. Germline trimming cut 3 bases from V and 14 bases from J; bases unmatched to any gene: 13. Germline V CDR1 and CDR2: SGHTS, YDEGEE. In DNA form, the CDR3 reads TGTGCCAGCAGCTATGGAGGGGGCGGATTCGAGACCTTC. This codes for CASSYGGGGFETF.

This clone came up once. The V call is TRBV7-9, the J call TRBJ2-7; D perhaps matches TRBD2 (5 bases). Per the germline V gene, CDR1 is SEHNR and CDR2 is FQNEAQ (reference sequence). The CDR3 consists of 12 residues. Trimming removed 5 bases from V and 6 bases from J, with 11 bases in between. The CDR3 protein is CASSHIAREQYF. The CDR3 DNA reads TGTGCCAGCAGCCATATAGCGCGCGAGCAGTACTTC.

V and J are TRBV6-6 and TRBJ1-5, with D uncertain. The CDR3 runs 15 residues. Germline CDR1 MNHNY, CDR2 SVGAGI (reference sequence). V was cut by 5 bases and J by 3 bases, with 14 bases left in between. The DNA of the CDR3 is TGTGCCAGCAGTCCCCTTGAGGGAGCCAATCAGCCCCAGCATTTT. Its translation is CASSPLEGANQPQHF.